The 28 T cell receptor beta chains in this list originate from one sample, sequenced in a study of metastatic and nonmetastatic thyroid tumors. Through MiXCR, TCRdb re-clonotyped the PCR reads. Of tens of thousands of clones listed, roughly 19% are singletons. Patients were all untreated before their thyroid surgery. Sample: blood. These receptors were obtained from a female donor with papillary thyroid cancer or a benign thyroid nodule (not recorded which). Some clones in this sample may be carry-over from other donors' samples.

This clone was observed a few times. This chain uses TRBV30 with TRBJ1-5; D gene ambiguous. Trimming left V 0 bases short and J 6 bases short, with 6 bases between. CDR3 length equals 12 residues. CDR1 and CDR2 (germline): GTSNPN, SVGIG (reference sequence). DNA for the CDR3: TGTGCCTGGAGTGTACGCGGTCAGCCCCAGCATTTT. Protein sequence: CAWSVRGQPQHF.

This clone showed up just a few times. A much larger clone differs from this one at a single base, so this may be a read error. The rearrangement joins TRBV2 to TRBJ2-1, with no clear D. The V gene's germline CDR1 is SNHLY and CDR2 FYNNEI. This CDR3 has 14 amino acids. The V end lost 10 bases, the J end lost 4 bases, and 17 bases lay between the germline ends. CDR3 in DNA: TGTGCCAACCTTCCGGACCAATTGTACAATGAGCAGTTCTTC. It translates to CANLPDQLYNEQFF.

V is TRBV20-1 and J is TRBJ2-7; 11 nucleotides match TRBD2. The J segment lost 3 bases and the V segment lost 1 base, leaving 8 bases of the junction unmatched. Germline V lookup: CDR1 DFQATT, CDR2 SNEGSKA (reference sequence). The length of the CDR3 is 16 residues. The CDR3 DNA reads TGCAGTGCTAGAGGGGAGCTGGGACTAGCGGTCTACGAGCAGTACTTC. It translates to CSARGELGLAVYEQYF.

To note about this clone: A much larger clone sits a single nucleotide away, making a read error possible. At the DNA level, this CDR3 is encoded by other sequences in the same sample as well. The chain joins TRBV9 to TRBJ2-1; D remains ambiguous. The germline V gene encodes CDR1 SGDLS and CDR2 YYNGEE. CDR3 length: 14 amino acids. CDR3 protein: CASSVGQVYNEQFF. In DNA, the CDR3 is TGTGCCAGCAGTGTAGGGCAGGTTTACAATGAGCAGTTCTTC.

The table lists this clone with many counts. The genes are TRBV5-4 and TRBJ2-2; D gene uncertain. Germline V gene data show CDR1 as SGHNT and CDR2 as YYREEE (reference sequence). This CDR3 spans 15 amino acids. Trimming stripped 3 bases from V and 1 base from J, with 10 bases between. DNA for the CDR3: TGTGCCAGCAGCTCTCTATACCAGAACACCGGGGAGCTGTTTTTT. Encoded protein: CASSSLYQNTGELFF.

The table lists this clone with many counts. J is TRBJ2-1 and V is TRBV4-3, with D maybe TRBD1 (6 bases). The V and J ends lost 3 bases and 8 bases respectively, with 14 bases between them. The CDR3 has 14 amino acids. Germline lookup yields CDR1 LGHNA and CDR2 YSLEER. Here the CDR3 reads CASSHLNRDHEQFF. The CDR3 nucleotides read TGCGCCAGCAGCCATCTTAACAGGGACCATGAGCAGTTCTTC.

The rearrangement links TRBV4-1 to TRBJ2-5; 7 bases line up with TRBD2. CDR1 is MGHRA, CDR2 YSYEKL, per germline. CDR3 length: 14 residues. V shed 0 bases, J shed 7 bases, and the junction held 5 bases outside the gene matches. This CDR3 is CASSQEEWGGTQYF. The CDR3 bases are TGCGCCAGCAGCCAAGAGGAGTGGGGGGGGACCCAGTACTTC.

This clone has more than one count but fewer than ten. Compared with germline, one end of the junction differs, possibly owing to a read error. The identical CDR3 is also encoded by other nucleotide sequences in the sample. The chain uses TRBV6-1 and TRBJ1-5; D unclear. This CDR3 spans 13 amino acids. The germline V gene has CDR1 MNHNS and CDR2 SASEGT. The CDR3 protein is CASSLSYGVPQHF. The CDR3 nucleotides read TGCGCCAGCAGTCTGAGTTACGGAGTGCCCCAGCATTTT.

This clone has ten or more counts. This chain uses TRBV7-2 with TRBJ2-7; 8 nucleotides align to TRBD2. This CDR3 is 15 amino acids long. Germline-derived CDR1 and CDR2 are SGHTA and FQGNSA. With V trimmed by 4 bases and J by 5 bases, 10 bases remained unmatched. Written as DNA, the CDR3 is TGTGCCAGCAGCTCGTCGCCCGGGGGGGTTGACGAGCAGTACTTC. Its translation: CASSSSPGGVDEQYF.

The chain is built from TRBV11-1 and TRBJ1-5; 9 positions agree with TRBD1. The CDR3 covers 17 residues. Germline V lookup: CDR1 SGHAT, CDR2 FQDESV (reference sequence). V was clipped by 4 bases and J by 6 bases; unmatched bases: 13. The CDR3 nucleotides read TGTGCCAGCAGCTCCTGGACAGGGGCCCGCGTAGGTCAGCCCCAGCATTTT. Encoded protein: CASSSWTGARVGQPQHF.

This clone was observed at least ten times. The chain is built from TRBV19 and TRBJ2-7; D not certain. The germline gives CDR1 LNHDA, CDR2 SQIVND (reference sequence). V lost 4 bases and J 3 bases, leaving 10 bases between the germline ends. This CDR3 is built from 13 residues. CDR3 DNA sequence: TGTGCCAGTAGTACACCCCCAAACTACGAGCAGTACTTC. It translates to CASSTPPNYEQYF.

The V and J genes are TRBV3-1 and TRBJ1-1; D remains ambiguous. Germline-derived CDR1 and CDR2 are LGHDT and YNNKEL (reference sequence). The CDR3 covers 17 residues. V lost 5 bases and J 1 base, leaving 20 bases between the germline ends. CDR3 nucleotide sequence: TGTGCCAGCAGCACGCGACACAGAATTACTACGAACACTGAAGCTTTCTTT. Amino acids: CASSTRHRITTNTEAFF.

The CDR3 DNA reads TGTGCCAGCAGTGAGGTAGAGGGAGACTACGAGCAGTACTTC. It translates to CASSEVEGDYEQYF. The rearrangement joins TRBV6-4 to TRBJ2-7; TRBD2 is a possible D gene (5 bases). CDR1 is MRHNA and CDR2 is SNTAGT in the germline V gene. Deletions cut 3 bases from V and 3 bases from J, with 12 bases between. The CDR3 totals 14 residues.

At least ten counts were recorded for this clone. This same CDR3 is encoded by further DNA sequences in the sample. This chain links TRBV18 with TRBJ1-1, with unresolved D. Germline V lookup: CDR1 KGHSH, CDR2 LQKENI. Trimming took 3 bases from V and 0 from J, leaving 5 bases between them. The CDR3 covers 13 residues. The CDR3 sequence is CASSPWLNTEAFF. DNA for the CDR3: TGTGCCAGCTCACCCTGGCTGAACACTGAAGCTTTCTTT. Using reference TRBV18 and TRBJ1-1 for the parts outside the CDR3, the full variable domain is NAGVMQNPRHLVRRRGQEARLRCSPMKGHSHVYWYRQLPEEGLKFMVYLQKENIIDESGMPKERFSAEFPKEGPSILRIQQVVRGDSAAYFCASSPWLNTEAFFGQGTRLTVV.

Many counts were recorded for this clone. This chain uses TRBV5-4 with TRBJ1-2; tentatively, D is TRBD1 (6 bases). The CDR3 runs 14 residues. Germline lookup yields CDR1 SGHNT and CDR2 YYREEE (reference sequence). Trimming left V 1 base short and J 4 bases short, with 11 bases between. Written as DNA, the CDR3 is TGTGCCAGCAGCTTGTCGGGGGGCAGCTATGGCTACACCTTC. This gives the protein CASSLSGGSYGYTF.

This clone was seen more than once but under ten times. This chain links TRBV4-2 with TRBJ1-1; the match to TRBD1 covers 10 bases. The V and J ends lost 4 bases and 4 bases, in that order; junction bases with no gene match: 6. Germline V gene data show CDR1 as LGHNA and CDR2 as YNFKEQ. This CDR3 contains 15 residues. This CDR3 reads CASSRGTGDLTEAFF. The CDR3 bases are TGTGCCAGCAGCCGAGGGACAGGGGACCTCACTGAAGCTTTCTTT.

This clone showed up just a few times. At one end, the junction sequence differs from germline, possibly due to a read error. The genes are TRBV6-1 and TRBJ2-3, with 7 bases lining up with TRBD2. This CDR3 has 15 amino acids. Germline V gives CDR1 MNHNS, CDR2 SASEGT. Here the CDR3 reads CASSEGVAGADTKYF. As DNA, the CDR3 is TGTGCCAGCAGTGAAGGGGTCGCGGGAGCAGATACGAAGTATTTT.

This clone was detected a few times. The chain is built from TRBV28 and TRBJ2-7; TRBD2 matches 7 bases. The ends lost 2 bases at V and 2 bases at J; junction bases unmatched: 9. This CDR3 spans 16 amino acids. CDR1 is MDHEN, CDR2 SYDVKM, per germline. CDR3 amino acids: CASSLMTSSFPYEQYF. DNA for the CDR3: TGTGCCAGCAGTTTAATGACTAGCAGCTTCCCCTACGAGCAGTACTTC.

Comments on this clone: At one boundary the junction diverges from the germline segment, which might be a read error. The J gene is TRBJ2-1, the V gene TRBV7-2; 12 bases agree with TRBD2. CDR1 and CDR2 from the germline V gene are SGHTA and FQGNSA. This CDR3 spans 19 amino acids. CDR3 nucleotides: TGTGCCAGCAGCTGGAGACTAGCGGGAGACCCGAGCTCCTACAATGATCAGTTCTTC. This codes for CASSWRLAGDPSSYNDQFF. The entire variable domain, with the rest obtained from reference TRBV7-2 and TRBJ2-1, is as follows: GAGVSQSPSNKVTEKGKDVELRCDPISGHTALYWYRQSLGQGLEFLIYFQGNSAPDKSGLPSDRFSAERTGGSVSTLTIQRTQQEDSAVYLCASSWRLAGDPSSYNDQFFGPGTRLTVL.

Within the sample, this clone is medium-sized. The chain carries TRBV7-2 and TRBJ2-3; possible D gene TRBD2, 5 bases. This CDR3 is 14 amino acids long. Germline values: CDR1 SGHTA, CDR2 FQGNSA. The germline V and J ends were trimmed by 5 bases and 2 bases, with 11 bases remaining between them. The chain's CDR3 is CASSVTTSTDTQYF. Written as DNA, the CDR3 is TGTGCCAGCAGCGTGACTACCTCCACAGATACGCAGTATTTT.

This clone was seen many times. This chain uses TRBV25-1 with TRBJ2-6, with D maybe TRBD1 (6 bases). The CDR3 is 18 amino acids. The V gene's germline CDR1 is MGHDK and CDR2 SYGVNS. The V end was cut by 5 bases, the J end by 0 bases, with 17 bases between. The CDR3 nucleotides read TGTGCCAGCAGTCCCAGGACAGAGACTCCCTCTGGGGCCAACGTCCTGACTTTC. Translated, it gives CASSPRTETPSGANVLTF.

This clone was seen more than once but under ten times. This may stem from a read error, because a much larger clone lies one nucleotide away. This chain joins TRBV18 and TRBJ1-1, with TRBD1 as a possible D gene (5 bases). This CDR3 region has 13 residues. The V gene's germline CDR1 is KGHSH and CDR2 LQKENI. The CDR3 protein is CANSPGRHTEAFF. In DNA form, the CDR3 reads TGTGCCAACTCACCGGGACGCCACACTGAAGCTTTCTTT.

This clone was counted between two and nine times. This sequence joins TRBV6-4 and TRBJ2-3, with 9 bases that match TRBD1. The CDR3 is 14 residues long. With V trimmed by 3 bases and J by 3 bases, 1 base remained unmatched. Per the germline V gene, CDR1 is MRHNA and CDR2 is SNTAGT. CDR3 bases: TGTGCCAGCAGTGAACAGGGGGCTACAGATACGCAGTATTTT. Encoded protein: CASSEQGATDTQYF.

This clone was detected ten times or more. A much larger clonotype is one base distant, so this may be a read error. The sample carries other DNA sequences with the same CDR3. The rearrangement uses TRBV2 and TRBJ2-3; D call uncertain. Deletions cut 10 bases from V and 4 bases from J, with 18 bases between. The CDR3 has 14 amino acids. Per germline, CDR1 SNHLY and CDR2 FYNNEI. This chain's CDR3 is CANKAGARSDTQYF. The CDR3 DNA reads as TGTGCCAACAAAGCAGGAGCGAGGTCAGATACGCAGTATTTT.

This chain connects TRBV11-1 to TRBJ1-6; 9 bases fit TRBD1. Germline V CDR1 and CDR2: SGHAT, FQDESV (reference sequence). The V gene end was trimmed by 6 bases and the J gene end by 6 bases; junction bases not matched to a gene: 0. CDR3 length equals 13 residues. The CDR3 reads CASRDRGNSPLHF. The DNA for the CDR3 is TGTGCCAGCAGGGACAGGGGTAATTCACCCCTCCACTTT. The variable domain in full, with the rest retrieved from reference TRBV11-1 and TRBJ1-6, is EAEVAQSPRYKITEKSQAVAFWCDPISGHATLYWYRQILGQGPELLVQFQDESVVDDSQLPKDRFSAERLKGVDSTLKIQPAELGDSAMYLCASRDRGNSPLHFGNGTRLTVT.

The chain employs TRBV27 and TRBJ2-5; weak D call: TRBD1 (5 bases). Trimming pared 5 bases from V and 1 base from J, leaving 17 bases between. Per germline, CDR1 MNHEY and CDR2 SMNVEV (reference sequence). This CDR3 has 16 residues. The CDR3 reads CASSPPRVACQETQYF. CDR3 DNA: TGTGCCAGCAGTCCCCCCAGGGTAGCTTGCCAAGAGACCCAGTACTTC.

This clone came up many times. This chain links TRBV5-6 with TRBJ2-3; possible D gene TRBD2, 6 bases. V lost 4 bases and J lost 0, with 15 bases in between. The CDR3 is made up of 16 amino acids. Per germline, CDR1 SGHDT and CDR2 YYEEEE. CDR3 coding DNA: TGTGCCAGCAGCCCCGGCGGGGTAGCTAGCACAGATACGCAGTATTTT. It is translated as CASSPGGVASTDTQYF.

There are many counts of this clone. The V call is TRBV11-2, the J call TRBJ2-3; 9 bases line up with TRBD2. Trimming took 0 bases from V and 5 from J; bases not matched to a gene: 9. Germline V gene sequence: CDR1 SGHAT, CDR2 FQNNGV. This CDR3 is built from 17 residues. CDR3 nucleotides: TGTGCCAGCAGCTTAGATCGTCGCGGGAGGGGGATAGATACGCAGTATTTT. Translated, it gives CASSLDRRGRGIDTQYF.